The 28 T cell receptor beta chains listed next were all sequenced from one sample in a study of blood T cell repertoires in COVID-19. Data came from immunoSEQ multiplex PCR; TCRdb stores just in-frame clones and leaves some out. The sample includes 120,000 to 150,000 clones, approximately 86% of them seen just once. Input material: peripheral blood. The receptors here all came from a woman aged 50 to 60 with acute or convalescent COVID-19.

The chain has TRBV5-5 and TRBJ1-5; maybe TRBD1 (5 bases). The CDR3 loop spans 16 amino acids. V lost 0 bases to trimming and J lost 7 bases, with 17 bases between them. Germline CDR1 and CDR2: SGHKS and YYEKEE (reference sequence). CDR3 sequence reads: CASSLAPGGINQPQHF. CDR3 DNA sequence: TGTGCCAGCAGCTTGGCCCCCGGGGGGATAAACCAGCCCCAGCATTTT.

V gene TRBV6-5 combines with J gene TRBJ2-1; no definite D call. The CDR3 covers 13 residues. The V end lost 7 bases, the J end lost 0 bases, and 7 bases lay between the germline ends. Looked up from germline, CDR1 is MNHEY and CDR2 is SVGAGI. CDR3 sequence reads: CASKAVSYNEQFF. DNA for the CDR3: TGTGCCAGCAAGGCGGTCTCCTACAATGAGCAGTTCTTC.

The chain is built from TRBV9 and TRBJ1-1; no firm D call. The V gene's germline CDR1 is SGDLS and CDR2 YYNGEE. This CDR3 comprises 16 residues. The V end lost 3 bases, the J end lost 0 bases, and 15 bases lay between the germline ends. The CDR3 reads CASSGDAADMNTEAFF. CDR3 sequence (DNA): TGTGCCAGCAGCGGAGATGCAGCAGACATGAACACTGAAGCTTTCTTT. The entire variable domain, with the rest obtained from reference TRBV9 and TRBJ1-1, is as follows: DSGVTQTPKHLITATGQRVTLRCSPRSGDLSVYWYQQSLDQGLQFLIQYYNGEERAKGNILERFSAQQFPDLHSELNLSSLELGDSALYFCASSGDAADMNTEAFFGQGTRLTVV.

CDR3 sequence: CASSQVQGHNSPLHF. In nucleotides, the CDR3 is TGTGCCAGCAGCCAAGTACAGGGGCATAATTCACCCCTCCACTTT. The V and J genes are TRBV14 and TRBJ1-6; 7 bases line up with TRBD1. V dropped 1 base and J dropped 5; count of bases not matched to a gene: 2. CDR1 is SGHDN and CDR2 is FVKESK in the germline V gene. This CDR3 spans 15 amino acids. Supplemented by reference TRBV14 and TRBJ1-6, the full variable domain reads EAGVTQFPSHSVIEKGQTVTLRCDPISGHDNLYWYRRVMGKEIKFLLHFVKESKQDESGMPNNRFLAERTGGTYSTLKVQPAELEDSGVYFCASSQVQGHNSPLHFGNGTRLTVT.

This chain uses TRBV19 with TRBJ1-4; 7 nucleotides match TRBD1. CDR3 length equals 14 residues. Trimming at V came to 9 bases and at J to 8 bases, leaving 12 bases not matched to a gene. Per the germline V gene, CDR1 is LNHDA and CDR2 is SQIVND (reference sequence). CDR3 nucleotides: TGTGCCAGAAAAACGACAGGGAGTCGGGAAAAACTGTTTTTT. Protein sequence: CARKTTGSREKLFF.

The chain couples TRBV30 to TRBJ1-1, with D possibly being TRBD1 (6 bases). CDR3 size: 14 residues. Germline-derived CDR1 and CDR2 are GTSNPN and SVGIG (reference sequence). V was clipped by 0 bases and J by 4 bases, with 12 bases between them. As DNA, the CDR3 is TGTGCCTGGAGTGTACAGGGTGGAGGCACTGAAGCTTTCTTT. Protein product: CAWSVQGGGTEAFF.

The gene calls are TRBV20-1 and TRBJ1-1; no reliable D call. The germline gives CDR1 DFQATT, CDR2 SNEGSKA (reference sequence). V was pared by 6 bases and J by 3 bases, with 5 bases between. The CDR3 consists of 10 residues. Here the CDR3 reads CSALYTEAFF. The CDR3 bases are TGCAGTGCCCTATACACTGAAGCTTTCTTT.

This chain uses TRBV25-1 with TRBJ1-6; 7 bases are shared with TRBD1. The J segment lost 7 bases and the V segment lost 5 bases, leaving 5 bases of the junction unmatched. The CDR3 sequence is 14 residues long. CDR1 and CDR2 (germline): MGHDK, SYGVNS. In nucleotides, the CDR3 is TGTGCCAGCAGTCAGACAGGGTCAAATTCACCCCTCCACTTT. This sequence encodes CASSQTGSNSPLHF.

The CDR3 region is CASHSGGAEADTQYF. Here the CDR3 DNA reads TGTGCCAGCCATAGCGGGGGGGCCGAGGCAGATACGCAGTATTTT. The chain couples TRBV5-4 to TRBJ2-3, with 11 positions matching TRBD2. Germline V lookup: CDR1 SGHNT, CDR2 YYREEE (reference sequence). This CDR3 is built from 15 residues. V shed 7 bases and J 4 bases; nucleotides not matched to a gene: 8.

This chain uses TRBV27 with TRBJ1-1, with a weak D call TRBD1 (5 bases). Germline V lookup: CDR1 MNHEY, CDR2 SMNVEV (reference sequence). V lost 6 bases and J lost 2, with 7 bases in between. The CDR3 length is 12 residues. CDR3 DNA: TGTGCCAGCAGGGGGGGAAACACTGAAGCTTTCTTT. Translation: CASRGGNTEAFF.

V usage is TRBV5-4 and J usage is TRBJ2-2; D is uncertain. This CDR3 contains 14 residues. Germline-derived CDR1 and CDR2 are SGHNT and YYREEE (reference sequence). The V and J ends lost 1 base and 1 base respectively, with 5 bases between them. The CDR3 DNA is TGTGCCAGCAGCTTGAGCCAGAACACCGGGGAGCTGTTTTTT. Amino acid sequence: CASSLSQNTGELFF. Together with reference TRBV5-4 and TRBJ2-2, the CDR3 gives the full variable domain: ETGVTQSPTHLIKTRGQQVTLRCSSQSGHNTVSWYQQALGQGPQFIFQYYREEENGRGNFPPRFSGLQFPNYSSELNVNALELDDSALYLCASSLSQNTGELFFGEGSRLTVL.

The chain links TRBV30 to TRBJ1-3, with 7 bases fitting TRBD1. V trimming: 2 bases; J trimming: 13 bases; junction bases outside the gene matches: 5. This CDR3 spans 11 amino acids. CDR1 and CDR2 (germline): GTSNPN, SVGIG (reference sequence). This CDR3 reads CAWSFRDSIYF. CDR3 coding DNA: TGTGCCTGGAGTTTCCGGGACAGTATATATTTT.

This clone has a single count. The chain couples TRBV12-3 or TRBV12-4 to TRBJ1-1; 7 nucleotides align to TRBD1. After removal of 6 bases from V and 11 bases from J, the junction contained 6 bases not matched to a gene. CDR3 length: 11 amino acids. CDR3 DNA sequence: TGTGCCAGCAGCCTTTACAGGGGTGCTTTCTTT. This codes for CASSLYRGAFF.

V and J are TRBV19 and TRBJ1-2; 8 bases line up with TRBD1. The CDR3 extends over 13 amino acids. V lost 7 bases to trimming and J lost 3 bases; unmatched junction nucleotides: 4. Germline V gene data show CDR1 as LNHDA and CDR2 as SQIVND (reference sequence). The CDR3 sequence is CASKDRADYGYTF. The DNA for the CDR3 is TGTGCCAGTAAGGACAGGGCGGACTATGGCTACACCTTC.

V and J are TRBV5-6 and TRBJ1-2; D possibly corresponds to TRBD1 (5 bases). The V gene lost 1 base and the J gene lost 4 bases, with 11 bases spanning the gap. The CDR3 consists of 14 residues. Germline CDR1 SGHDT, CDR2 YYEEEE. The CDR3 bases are TGTGCCAGCAGCTTGATCGAGGACACCTATGGCTACACCTTC. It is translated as CASSLIEDTYGYTF.

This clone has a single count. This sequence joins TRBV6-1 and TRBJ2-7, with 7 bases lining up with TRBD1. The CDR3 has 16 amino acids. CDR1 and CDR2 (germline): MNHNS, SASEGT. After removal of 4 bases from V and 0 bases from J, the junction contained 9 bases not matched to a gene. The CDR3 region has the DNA TGTGCCAGCAGTGGTCCCGGGACAGCGCTCTCCTACGAGCAGTACTTC. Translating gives CASSGPGTALSYEQYF.

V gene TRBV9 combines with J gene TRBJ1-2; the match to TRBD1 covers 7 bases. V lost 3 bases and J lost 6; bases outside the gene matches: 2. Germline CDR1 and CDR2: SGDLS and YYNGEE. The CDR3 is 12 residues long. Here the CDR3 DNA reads TGTGCCAGCAGCGACACAGGGGATGGCTACACCTTC. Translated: CASSDTGDGYTF.

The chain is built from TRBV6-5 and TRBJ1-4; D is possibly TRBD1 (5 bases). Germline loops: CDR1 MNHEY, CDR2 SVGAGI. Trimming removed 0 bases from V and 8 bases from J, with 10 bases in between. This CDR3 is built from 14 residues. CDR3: CASSYSNGGEKLFF. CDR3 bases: TGTGCCAGCAGTTACTCGAACGGGGGGGAAAAACTGTTTTTT.

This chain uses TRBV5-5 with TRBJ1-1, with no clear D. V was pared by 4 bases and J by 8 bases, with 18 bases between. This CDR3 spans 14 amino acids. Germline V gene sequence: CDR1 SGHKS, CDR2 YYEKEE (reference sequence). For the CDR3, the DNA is TGTGCCAGCAGCCCAAACTTCGGGGAGAGGGAAGCTTTCTTT. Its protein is CASSPNFGEREAFF.

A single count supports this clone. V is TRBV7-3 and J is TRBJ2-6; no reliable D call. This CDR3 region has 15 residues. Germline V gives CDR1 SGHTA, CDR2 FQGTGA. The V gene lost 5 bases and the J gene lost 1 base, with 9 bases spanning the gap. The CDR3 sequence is CASSHPRSGANVLTF. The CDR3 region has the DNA TGTGCCAGCAGCCACCCGAGATCTGGGGCCAACGTCCTGACTTTC.

CDR3 nucleotides: TGTGCCAGCAGCCAAGAAGGGGCAGATACGCAGTATTTT. It encodes CASSQEGADTQYF. The chain uses TRBV3-1 (or the pseudogene TRBV3-2) and TRBJ2-3, with D perhaps TRBD1 (5 bases). The CDR3 is 13 amino acids. The germline V and J ends were trimmed by 0 bases and 4 bases, with 5 bases remaining between them. Germline V gives CDR1 LGHDT, CDR2 YNNKEL (reference sequence).

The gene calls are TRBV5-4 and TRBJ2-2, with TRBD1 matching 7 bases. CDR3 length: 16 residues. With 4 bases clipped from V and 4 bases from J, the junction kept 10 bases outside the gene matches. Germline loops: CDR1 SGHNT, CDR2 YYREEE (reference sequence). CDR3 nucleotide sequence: TGTGCCAGCAGCGGACGGGACAGAAGCACCACCGGGGAGCTGTTTTTT. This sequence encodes CASSGRDRSTTGELFF.

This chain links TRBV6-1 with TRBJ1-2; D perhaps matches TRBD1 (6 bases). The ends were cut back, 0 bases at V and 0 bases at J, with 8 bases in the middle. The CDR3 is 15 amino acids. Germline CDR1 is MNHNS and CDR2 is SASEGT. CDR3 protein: CASSEAGATNYGYTF. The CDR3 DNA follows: TGTGCCAGCAGTGAAGCGGGGGCAACTAACTATGGCTACACCTTC.

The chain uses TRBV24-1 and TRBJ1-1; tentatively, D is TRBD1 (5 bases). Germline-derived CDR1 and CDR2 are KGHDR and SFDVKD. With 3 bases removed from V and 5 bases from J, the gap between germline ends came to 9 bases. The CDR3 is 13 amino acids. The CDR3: CATSDAGRTEAFF. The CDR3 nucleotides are TGTGCCACCAGTGATGCAGGGCGAACTGAAGCTTTCTTT.

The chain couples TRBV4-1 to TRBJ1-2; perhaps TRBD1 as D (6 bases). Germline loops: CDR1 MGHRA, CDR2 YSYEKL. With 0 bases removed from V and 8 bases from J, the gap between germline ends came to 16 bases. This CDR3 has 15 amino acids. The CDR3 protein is CASSQDGGRGSGYTF. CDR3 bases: TGCGCCAGCAGCCAAGATGGTGGCAGGGGAAGCGGCTACACCTTC.

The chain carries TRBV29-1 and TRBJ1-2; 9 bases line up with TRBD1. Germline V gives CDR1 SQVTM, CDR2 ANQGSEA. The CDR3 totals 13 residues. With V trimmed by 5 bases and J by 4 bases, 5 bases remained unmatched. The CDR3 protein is CSVRDRDRYGYTF. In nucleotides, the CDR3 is TGCAGCGTTAGGGACAGGGATCGCTATGGCTACACCTTC. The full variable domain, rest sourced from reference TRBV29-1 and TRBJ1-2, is SAVISQKPSRDICQRGTSLTIQCQVDSQVTMMFWYRQQPGQSLTLIATANQGSEATYESGFVIDKFPISRPNLTFSTLTVSNMSPEDSSIYLCSVRDRDRYGYTFGSGTRLTVV.

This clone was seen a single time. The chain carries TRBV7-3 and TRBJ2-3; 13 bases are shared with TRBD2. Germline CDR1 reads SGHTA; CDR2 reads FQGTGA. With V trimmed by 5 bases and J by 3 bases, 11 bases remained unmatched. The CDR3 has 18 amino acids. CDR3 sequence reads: CASSPMGLAGTLTDTQYF. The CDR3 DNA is TGTGCCAGCAGCCCGATGGGACTAGCGGGGACCCTTACAGATACGCAGTATTTT.

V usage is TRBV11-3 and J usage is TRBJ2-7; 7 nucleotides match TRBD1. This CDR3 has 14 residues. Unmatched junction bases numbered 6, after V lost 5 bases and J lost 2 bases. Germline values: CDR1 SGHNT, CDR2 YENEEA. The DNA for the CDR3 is TGTGCCAGCAGCCTTGGACAGGCGACCTACGAGCAGTACTTC. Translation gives CASSLGQATYEQYF.